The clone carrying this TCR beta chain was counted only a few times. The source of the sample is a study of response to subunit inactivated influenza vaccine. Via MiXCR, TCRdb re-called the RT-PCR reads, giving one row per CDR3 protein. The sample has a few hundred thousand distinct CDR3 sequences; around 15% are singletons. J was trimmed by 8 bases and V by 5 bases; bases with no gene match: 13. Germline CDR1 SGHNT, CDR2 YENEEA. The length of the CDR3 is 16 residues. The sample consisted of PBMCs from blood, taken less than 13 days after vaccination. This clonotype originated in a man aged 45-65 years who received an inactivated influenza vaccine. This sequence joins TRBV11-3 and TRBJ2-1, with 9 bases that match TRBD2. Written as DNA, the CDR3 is TGTGCCAGCAGCCCTAGCGGGGCTAGCGGGTGGGATGAGCAGTTCTTC. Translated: CASSPSGASGWDEQFF. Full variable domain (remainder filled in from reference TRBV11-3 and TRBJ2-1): EAGVVQSPRYKIIEKKQPVAFWCNPISGHNTLYWYLQNLGQGPELLIRYENEEAVDDSQLPKDRFSAERLKGVDSTLKIQPAELGDSAVYLCASSPSGASGWDEQFFGPGTRLTVL.